This T cell receptor (beta chain) was identified during a study of vaccination and CD4 T cells after COVID-19. About the research overall: Two of the convalescents were Hispanic, and the group consisted of six males and four females.

Cultured CD4+ T-cell DNA underwent Oncomine TCR Beta short-read sequencing. TCRdb processed the PCR reads anew with MiXCR; each CDR3 protein has one entry. The sample includes around 5,300 distinct CDR3 sequences, around 25% of them seen just once. Described treatment: roughly 10-day PBMC culture with coronavirus spike peptide pools or control peptides (ViraFEST assay). Concerning this clonotype: Antigen specificity is unknown.

Trimming removed 3 bases at V and 3 bases at J, with 18 bases between. The CDR3 runs 16 residues. Germline loops: CDR1 SGHRS, CDR2 YFSETQ. General observations from the study: Looking at convalescent patients, a median approximately 83% of reactive clones were present only post-vaccination. It was found that, in convalescent patients, 304 of 307 vaccine-specific clones were spike mono-reactive.

The chain uses TRBV5-1 and TRBJ1-2; TRBD1 might be the D (5 bases). The receptor was isolated from a human donor who had recovered from COVID-19. The source material was CD4+ T cells from blood, cultured in vitro, sampled after SARS-CoV-2 vaccination. The DNA of the CDR3 is TGCGCCAGCAGCTCCCTAGGAAGGGGCTCTTACTATGGCTACACCTTC. Translated: CASSSLGRGSYYGYTF.